A selection of T cell receptor beta chains follows, all from one sample in a study of response to subunit inactivated influenza vaccine. In TCRdb, the RT-PCR reads were re-called with MiXCR into one record per CDR3 protein. The sample contains hundreds of thousands of distinct CDR3 sequences, under 9% of which appear only once. The sequences come from PBMCs from blood, collected around 25 months after vaccination. Source of these receptors: a man aged 45 to 70 who received an inactivated influenza vaccine. Both conserved end residues are part of each CDR3. The order of the fields is J gene, clone size, V gene, D gene, CDR3 DNA, CDR3 protein. A D gene is named only where the DNA matches it firmly. Not all rows give a size; the values are once, few, many and, for expanded clones, a class.

>TRBJ2-1|few|TRBV6-5|.
TGTGCCAGCAGTTGGAGCAAACAATTTAACAATGAGCAGTTCTTC
CASSWSKQFNNEQFF
>TRBJ2-1|.|TRBV6-2/TRBV6-3|TRBD2
TGTGCCAGCAGTTACTTTTTGGGTGCGGGGGGCTCCTACAATGAGCAGTTCTTC
CASSYFLGAGGSYNEQFF
>TRBJ1-4|.|TRBV2|.
TGTGCCAGCAGTATACAGGTGGAGGAAAAACTGTTTTTT
CASSIQVEEKLFF
>TRBJ2-1|.|TRBV28|.
TGTGCCAGCAACCGACCCGGCCAGAGCAGGAATGAGCAGTTCTTC
CASNRPGQSRNEQFF
>TRBJ2-1|few|TRBV6-2/TRBV6-3|TRBD2
TGTGCCAGCAGGACCAGCGGGGGGGCCGGCAATGAGCAGTTCTTC
CASRTSGGAGNEQFF
>TRBJ1-2|few|TRBV7-2|.
TGTGCCAGCAGCTTTACTAGGGACTATGGCTACACCTTC
CASSFTRDYGYTF
>TRBJ2-1|many|TRBV12-3/TRBV12-4|TRBD2
TGTGCCAGCAGCAAGAGCGGGAGGTCTCTCGATGAGCAGTTCTTC
CASSKSGRSLDEQFF
>TRBJ2-1|few|TRBV14|.
TGTGCCAGCAGCCAAGATATGGTCAGGGACGAGCAGTTCTTC
CASSQDMVRDEQFF
>TRBJ1-2|few|TRBV30|.
TGTGCCTGGAGTGTACCCGGGGGCGACGGCTACACCTTC
CAWSVPGGDGYTF
>TRBJ2-3|many|TRBV10-1|.
TGCGCCAGCAGTGAGTCGTACACAGATACGCAGTATTTT
CASSESYTDTQYF
>TRBJ1-1|few|TRBV12-3/TRBV12-4|.
TGTGCCAGCAGTCCCGCAGTCACCTACACTGAAGCTTTCTTT
CASSPAVTYTEAFF
>TRBJ1-2|many|TRBV27|.
TGTGCCAGCAGTTTAGTACAGGGATCCTACTATGGCTACACCTTC
CASSLVQGSYYGYTF
>TRBJ2-7|few|TRBV7-2|.
TGTGCCAGCAGCGACGGAAGGTTTAGGGTCGAGCAGTACTTC
CASSDGRFRVEQYF
>TRBJ1-4|many|TRBV7-9|.
TGTGCCAGCAGCTTGACAGGCCTAGGCCAAGGGGAAAAACTGTTTTTT
CASSLTGLGQGEKLFF
>TRBJ1-4|many|TRBV5-1|.
TGCGCCAGCAGCTCGCGGGGGCAGGCAACTAATGAAAAACTGTTTTTT
CASSSRGQATNEKLFF
>TRBJ2-5|.|TRBV14|.
TGTGCCAGCAGCCAGAGGGGTCAGATACAAGAGACCCAGTACTTC
CASSQRGQIQETQYF
>TRBJ2-7|few|TRBV5-1|TRBD2
TGCGCCAGCAGCTCAAACAGCGGGGGAAGCTCCTACGAGCAGTACTTC
CASSSNSGGSSYEQYF
>TRBJ1-1|.|TRBV9|.
TGTGCCAGCAGCGCCTCCTCAGGGCCTCGGGGGGATGCTTTCTTT
CASSASSGPRGDAFF
>TRBJ2-7|few|TRBV14|.
TGTGCCAGCAGCCAATATCGTCGGGCTCCCTACGAGCAGTACTTC
CASSQYRRAPYEQYF
>TRBJ2-7|many|TRBV12-3/TRBV12-4|TRBD1
TGTGCCAGCAGTCCAACCGGGACAGAGCTTCTTAGTGAGCAGTACTTC
CASSPTGTELLSEQYF
>TRBJ2-1|.|TRBV13|.
TGTGCCACGCGGGACAGCGGGACCGCGCACAACGAGCAGTTCTTC
CATRDSGTAHNEQFF
>TRBJ2-3|.|TRBV12-3/TRBV12-4|TRBD2
TGTGCCAGCAGTTCCTCTGGGAGGGGAACGCAGTATTTT
CASSSSGRGTQYF
>TRBJ2-1|.|TRBV3-1|.
TGTGCCAGCGGCCGCGAACTGACTTTTTACAATGAGCAGTTCTTC
CASGRELTFYNEQFF
>TRBJ1-1|once|TRBV28|.
TGTGCCAGCAGTTTGGGGGCGTCCATGAACACTGAAGCTTTCTTT
CASSLGASMNTEAFF
>TRBJ2-1|few|TRBV5-1|TRBD2
TGCGCCAGCAGCACAGCTAGCGGGAGTTTCAATGAGCAGTTCTTC
CASSTASGSFNEQFF
>TRBJ2-3|many|TRBV12-3/TRBV12-4|.
TGTGCCAGCAGTTTCCGTGGGGCAGATACGCAGTATTTT
CASSFRGADTQYF
>TRBJ2-7|.|TRBV20-1|.
TGCAGTGCTAGAGATGCAGGGGCTGGCTACGAGCAGTACTTC
CSARDAGAGYEQYF
>TRBJ2-3|few|TRBV6-1|TRBD1
TGTGCCAGCAGTACAAGGACAGGGGCAGATACGCAGTATTTT
CASSTRTGADTQYF
>TRBJ1-1|many|TRBV9|.
TGTGCCAGCAGCGTAGTTCCGGGATCTGAAGCTTTCTTT
CASSVVPGSEAFF
>TRBJ2-1|many|TRBV24-1|.
TGTGCCACCAGTGATTTAACAGGGAGTGAGCAGTTCTTC
CATSDLTGSEQFF
>TRBJ1-2|.|TRBV29-1|.
TGCAGCGTTGATAGGCCCGGGGTGGGCTATGGCTACACCTTC
CSVDRPGVGYGYTF
>TRBJ1-1|.|TRBV2|TRBD1
TGTGCCAGCAGTGCCGGGACAGGGACGAACACTGAAGCTTTCTTT
CASSAGTGTNTEAFF
>TRBJ2-7|few|TRBV6-2/TRBV6-3|TRBD2
TGTGCCAGCAGTTACCTCTGGGAGTCTAGCGGAAGCTCCTACGAGCAGTACTTC
CASSYLWESSGSSYEQYF
>TRBJ2-1|.|TRBV9|TRBD1
TGTGCCAGCAGCGTTAGGACAGGGGACGGTGAGCAGTTCTTC
CASSVRTGDGEQFF
>TRBJ2-5|few|TRBV12-3/TRBV12-4|TRBD1
TGTGCCAGCAGTTTAGCGGGACAGGGTATAGGGGAGACCCAGTACTTC
CASSLAGQGIGETQYF
>TRBJ1-1|many|TRBV7-8|.
TGTGCCAGCAGCTTAGGGGTTAGAACGACTGAAGCTTTCTTT
CASSLGVRTTEAFF
>TRBJ1-5|few|TRBV10-3|TRBD1
TGTGCCATCAGTGAAATAGGGGGCCGGAGCAATCAGCCCCAGCATTTT
CAISEIGGRSNQPQHF
>TRBJ2-1|few|TRBV20-1|TRBD2
TGCAGTGCTAGAGCCGAGCGGGGGGACAATGAGCAGTTCTTC
CSARAERGDNEQFF
>TRBJ1-4|many|TRBV10-2|TRBD1
TGCGCCAGCAGACAGGGGGCAACTAATGAAAAACTGTTTTTT
CASRQGATNEKLFF
>TRBJ2-5|many|TRBV27|.
TGTGCCAGCAGTGTAACATTCCAAGAGACCCAGTACTTC
CASSVTFQETQYF
>TRBJ2-6|few|TRBV4-2|TRBD2
TGTGCCAGCAGCCACACATCAGCGGGGTCTGGGGCCAACGTCCTGACTTTC
CASSHTSAGSGANVLTF
>TRBJ1-6|few|TRBV5-6|.
TGTGCCAGCAGCTTTAGTCGACGGTCACCCCTCCACTTT
CASSFSRRSPLHF
>TRBJ2-7|few|TRBV20-1|TRBD2
TGCAGTGCTAGAGATCCAGCCTATAGCGGGACCACCTACGAGCAGTACTTC
CSARDPAYSGTTYEQYF
>TRBJ1-2|.|TRBV7-9|.
TGTGCCAGCAGCAACAGGGACGGCCTGGGCTACACCTTC
CASSNRDGLGYTF
>TRBJ1-1|few|TRBV7-2|.
TGTGCCAGCAGCTTAGGAGGACAACACACTGAAGCTTTCTTT
CASSLGGQHTEAFF
>TRBJ2-3|many|TRBV5-5|.
TGTGCCAGCAGTCCACAGGGCGCAGATACGCAGTATTTT
CASSPQGADTQYF
>TRBJ2-1|many|TRBV4-3|TRBD2
TGCGCCAGCAGCGTTGCGGTAGCGGGAGAAGGAAGGCACAATGAGCAGTTCTTC
CASSVAVAGEGRHNEQFF
>TRBJ2-7|many|TRBV7-2|TRBD1
TGTGCCAGCAGCTCACCGACAGGGTTCCCCTCCGAGCAGTACTTC
CASSSPTGFPSEQYF